These 2 T cell receptor beta chains were all obtained from the same sample, sequenced in a study of pediatric ulcerative colitis. Sequenced by immunoSEQ multiplex PCR; TCRdb stores in-frame clones only, minus some. Counted here are tens of thousands of clones, over 80% occurring once; the ten biggest clones make up approximately 1.5%. The sample comprised blood. All receptors derive from a boy aged 5-17 years who was a control in a study of pediatric ulcerative colitis.

The chain employs TRBV7-9 and TRBJ1-1, with D unclear. V lost 8 bases, J lost 0 bases, and 13 bases lay in between. Per germline, CDR1 SEHNR and CDR2 FQNEAQ (reference sequence). CDR3 length: 14 amino acids. CDR3: CASEKTQLNTEAFF. DNA of the CDR3: TGTGCCAGCGAAAAAACCCAGTTGAACACTGAAGCTTTCTTT.

V and J are TRBV19 and TRBJ1-5, with D tentatively TRBD1 (5 bases). V was trimmed by 3 bases and J by 0 bases, leaving 12 bases between them. The length of the CDR3 is 16 residues. From germline, CDR1 is LNHDA and CDR2 SQIVND (reference sequence). CDR3 residues: CASSIPFDSSNQPQHF. The CDR3 DNA follows: TGTGCCAGTAGTATCCCCTTTGACAGTAGCAATCAGCCCCAGCATTTT. The full variable domain, completed using reference TRBV19 and TRBJ1-5, is DGGITQSPKYLFRKEGQNVTLSCEQNLNHDAMYWYRQDPGQGLRLIYYSQIVNDFQKGDIAEGYSVSREKKESFPLTVTSAQKNPTAFYLCASSIPFDSSNQPQHFGDGTRLSIL.